The sequence of this T cell receptor beta chain was determined in a study of early T cells in non-severe SARS-CoV-2 infection. This CDR3 contains 14 residues. Trimming cost V 6 bases and J 2 bases; bases outside gene matches: 6. Germline values: CDR1 LNHDA, CDR2 SQIVND (reference sequence). Individual cDNA molecules each received unique molecular identifiers attached to them. TCRdb processed the 5' RACE reads anew with MiXCR; each CDR3 protein has one entry. The profile shows about 52,000 distinct CDR3 sequences, approximately 8% of them singletons. The genes are TRBV19 and TRBJ2-5; 7 bases map to TRBD1. The TCR was taken from an adult who was a healthcare worker with PCR-confirmed SARS-CoV-2 infection or an uninfected control (not recorded which). Sequenced material: whole blood. Written as DNA, the CDR3 is TGTGCCAGTAGCGGGACAGAAGTGCAAGAGACCCAGTACTTC. It is translated as CASSGTEVQETQYF.